This T cell receptor beta chain comes out of a study of cytomegalovirus exposure and HLA in healthy donors. The study, taken as a whole, reports: The productive fraction for most TCR beta V segments was about 87% or about 30% in an earlier analysis.

About this clone: Its antigen is not identified.

The CDR3 has 14 amino acids. CDR1 SEHNR and CDR2 FQNEAQ come from the germline V gene (reference sequence). Deletions cut 2 bases from V and 6 bases from J, with 10 bases between. 60 Vbeta and 13 Jbeta primers were used in PCR. TCRdb's table, derived via immunoSEQ multiplex PCR, lists solely in-frame clones and lacks some. This repertoire includes some 72,000 clones. The clonotype originates from a man aged 35-49 years in good health and CMV-seronegative. Source material: PBMCs. The V gene is TRBV7-9, the J gene TRBJ1-4, with D hard to call. CDR3 region: CASSLLPEDEKLFF. The CDR3 nucleotides read TGTGCCAGCAGCTTACTGCCAGAAGATGAAAAACTGTTTTTT.